The sequence of this T cell receptor beta chain was determined in a study of shared clonotypes between healthy human individuals. All participating donors were Caucasian adults from Nashville, Tennessee. Using immunoSEQ multiplex PCR, the repertoire was profiled, and TCRdb retains in-frame clones only, with some absent. The repertoire holds about 2,500,000 clones, about 92% seen once, with roughly 0.13% in the top ten. The source is a man between 18 and 29 years old in good health. Sample: naive CD4+ T cells sorted from blood. Stated subset: CD45RA+ positively selected.

The CDR3 spells CATQGSGFGANVLTF. The CDR3 bases are TGTGCCACCCAAGGATCGGGTTTTGGGGCCAACGTCCTGACTTTC. The rearrangement uses TRBV2 and TRBJ2-6; D is uncertain. The CDR3 is 15 amino acids. CDR1 and CDR2 from the germline V gene are SNHLY and FYNNEI. The V and J ends lost 10 bases and 3 bases respectively, with 16 bases between them.